These T cell receptor beta chains were read from a single sample in a study of tumor and adjacent non-tumor tissue in lung cancer. TCRdb independently ran MiXCR on the multiplex PCR reads; one entry per CDR3 protein. The table includes 75,000 to 95,000 distinct CDR3 sequences, about 72% detected once. The sample taken for sequencing was lung tumor tissue. The receptors stem from a man aged 60-69 years with non-small cell lung cancer. The CDR3 runs from the conserved cysteine through the conserved F or W. A D gene is named only where the DNA matches it firmly. Size is omitted from some rows. Given values are once, few, many or a class for expanded clones.

D	size	V	J	CDR3	DNA
NA	NA	TRBV4-1	TRBJ1-5	CASSQVAGENRPQHF	TGCGCAAGCAGCCAAGTCGCAGGGGAGAATCGGCCCCAGCATTTT
NA	NA	TRBV6-6	TRBJ2-5	CASSYVTGLRETQYF	TGCGCCAGCAGTTACGTGACAGGACTCCGGGAGACCCAGTACTTC
NA	NA	TRBV29-1	TRBJ2-1	CSVDLAVSYNEQFF	TGCAGTGTTGATTTAGCAGTTAGCTACAATGAGCAGTTCTTC
NA	many	TRBV28	TRBJ2-2	CASSLSGELFF	TGTGCCAGCAGTTTGAGCGGGGAGCTGTTTTTT
NA	NA	TRBV11-2	TRBJ1-6	CASSLVSGGSHLHF	TGTGCCAGCAGCTTAGTGTCCGGCGGTTCACACCTCCACTTT
NA	NA	TRBV11-1	TRBJ2-1	CASSLHPGKGTVSELFF	TGTGCCAGCAGCTTACATCCGGGAAAGGGTACGGTAAGTGAGCTGTTCTTC
TRBD1	NA	TRBV29-1	TRBJ2-2	CSALRRGRDSPLELLF	TGTAGCGCTCTACGACGAGGCCGGGACAGTCCTTTGGAGCTGCTTTTT
NA	NA	TRBV29-1	TRBJ2-7	CSVVRTVSYEQYF	TGCAGCGTTGTACGGACAGTGTCCTACGAACAGTACTTC
NA	NA	TRBV6-2/TRBV6-3	TRBJ2-7	CANSYAIGYEQYF	TGTGCCAACAGTTACGCGATAGGCTACGAGCAGTACTTC
TRBD1	many	TRBV20-1	TRBJ2-7	CSALGQGGYEQYF	TGCAGTGCACTAGGACAGGGGGGGTACGAGCAGTACTTC
TRBD1	NA	TRBV28	TRBJ2-5	CASSSSWTGGSVQPYF	TGTGCCAGCAGCTCTTCCTGGACAGGGGGCTCGGTTCAACCGTACTTC
NA	NA	TRBV9	TRBJ2-1	CASSVGKWGSPRDEQFF	TGTGCCAGCAGCGTGGGGAAGTGGGGCTCCCCAAGGGATGAGCAGTTCTTC
NA	few	TRBV11-2	TRBJ2-1	CASSLDGGPNEQLF	TGTGCCAGCAGCTTAGATGGGGGACCCAATGAGCAGCTCTTC
NA	NA	TRBV7-9	TRBJ2-2	CASSTGHGTNTGELFF	TGTGCCAGCAGCACGGGACACGGGACTAACACCGGGGAGCTGTTTTTT
NA	NA	TRBV12-3/TRBV12-4	TRBJ2-4	CASSPLVAGEGIQYF	TGTGCCAGCAGTCCACTCGTGGCAGGGGAAGGCATTCAATACTTC
TRBD1	NA	TRBV6-2/TRBV6-3	TRBJ1-5	CASNSPGQGALPHF	TGTGCCAGCAATTCACCGGGACAGGGGGCCCTTCCGCATTTT
TRBD2	NA	TRBV6-2/TRBV6-3	TRBJ2-1	CSSSNRLAGLSRSSYNEQFF	TGTTCCAGCAGTAACCGACTAGCGGGACTTAGTCGAAGCTCCTACAATGAGCAGTTCTTC
NA	NA	TRBV5-4	TRBJ2-5	CASGLRLGSLQETQYF	TGTGCCAGCGGCCTAAGACTCGGATCCCTCCAAGAGACCCAGTACTTC
NA	NA	TRBV6-1	TRBJ1-1	CASSEVAGMAFF	TGTGCCAGCAGTGAGGTTGCGGGGATGGCTTTCTTT
NA	NA	TRBV20-1	TRBJ1-1	CCAPPGRVYTEAFF	TGCTGTGCTCCTCCAGGAAGGGTCTATACTGAAGCTTTCTTT
NA	NA	TRBV6-6	TRBJ1-5	CAIRSGNQPQHF	TGTGCCATCAGAAGCGGAAATCAGCCCCAGCATTTT
NA	once	TRBV11-1	TRBJ2-1	CGSNSRTGSYNEQFF	TGTGGCAGCAACTCCCGGACCGGGTCCTACAATGAGCAATTCTTC
NA	few	TRBV2	TRBJ2-3	CASSEQGNQDTQYF	TGTGCCAGCAGTGAACAGGGTAATCAGGATACGCAGTATTTT
TRBD2	medium-sized	TRBV6-1	TRBJ2-1	CASSVAGVSYNEQFF	TGTGCCAGCAGTGTAGCGGGAGTCTCCTACAATGAGCAGTTCTTC
TRBD1	NA	TRBV5-1	TRBJ2-6	CASSLRWDRVKSGANVLTF	TGCGCCAGCAGCTTGAGGTGGGACAGGGTAAAATCTGGGGCCAACGTCCTGACTTTC
NA	NA	TRBV11-3	TRBJ1-5	CASSLDGSGFQPQHF	TGTGCCAGCAGCTTAGATGGATCAGGCTTTCAGCCCCAGCATTTT
NA	NA	TRBV6-2/TRBV6-3	TRBJ2-1	CASSYWDNEQFF	TGTGCCAGCAGTTACTGGGATAATGAACAGTTCTTC
TRBD1	NA	TRBV4-3	TRBJ1-2	CASSQGSGQVVDGYAF	TGCGCCAGTAGCCAAGGGTCGGGACAGGTCGTGGATGGCTACGCCTTC
NA	NA	TRBV29-1	TRBJ1-1	CSVHPPTTDVFF	TGCAGCGTTCATCCCCCGACTACTGATGTTTTCTTT
TRBD1	medium-sized	TRBV7-9	TRBJ1-2	CAIQGAGDYGYTF	TGTGCCATACAGGGGGCCGGGGACTATGGCTACACCTTC
NA	NA	TRBV11-2	TRBJ1-2	CVSSLLRKTGYIF	TGTGTCAGCAGCTTATTGAGAAAAACAGGCTACATCTTT
TRBD2	many	TRBV6-2/TRBV6-3	TRBJ2-2	CASSYGSGSTGELFF	TGTGCCAGCAGTTACGGTAGCGGGAGTACCGGGGAGCTGTTTTTT
NA	NA	TRBV28	TRBJ2-7	CASRGKGRGYEQYF	TGTGCCAGTAGGGGGAAGGGCAGGGGCTACGAGCAGTACTTC
TRBD1	many	TRBV5-1	TRBJ2-5	CASSFGTAQETQYF	TGCGCCAGCAGCTTCGGGACAGCCCAAGAGACCCAGTACTTC
NA	NA	TRBV29-1	TRBJ1-1	CSVSETEALF	TGCAGCGTTTCGGAAACTGAAGCTTTATTT
NA	many	TRBV20-1	TRBJ2-3	CSARTTSGSDTQYF	TGCAGTGCTAGGACTACCTCGGGGTCAGATACGCAGTATTTT
TRBD1	many	TRBV11-2	TRBJ1-2	CASSPGGDYGYTF	TGTGCCAGCAGCCCAGGGGGCGACTATGGCTACACCTTC
NA	many	TRBV5-6	TRBJ2-1	CASSLVYLYNEQFF	TGTGCCAGCAGCTTGGTTTACCTCTACAATGAGCAGTTCTTC
NA	many	TRBV28	TRBJ1-2	CASSLPVFGYTF	TGTGCCAGCAGTTTACCGGTGTTTGGCTACACCTTC
NA	few	TRBV5-6	TRBJ1-3	CAGSPRGSGNTIYF	TGTGCCGGCAGCCCGCGGGGGTCTGGAAACACCATATATTTT
NA	many	TRBV4-2	TRBJ2-1	CASSQEGGKSYNEQFF	TGTGCCAGCAGCCAAGAAGGCGGCAAATCCTACAATGAGCAGTTCTTC
TRBD1	medium-sized	TRBV6-5	TRBJ2-7	CASSRRTGLGSRSYEQYF	TGTGCCAGCAGCCGAAGGACAGGGTTGGGATCCCGCTCCTACGAGCAGTACTTC
TRBD1	NA	TRBV29-1	TRBJ1-1	CGASFGTEFTEIFF	TGCGGCGCGTCTTTCGGGACAGAGTTCACTGAAATTTTCTTT
NA	NA	TRBV11-2	TRBJ2-1	CSSTPHRGMGDEQFF	TGTTCCAGCACCCCGCACCGGGGGATGGGGGATGAGCAGTTCTTC
TRBD2	many	TRBV11-2	TRBJ2-1	CASSPSGGAYVQFF	TGTGCCAGCAGCCCGAGCGGGGGGGCCTATGTGCAGTTCTTC
NA	NA	TRBV6-2/TRBV6-3	TRBJ2-7	CASTPGYEQYF	TGTGCCAGCACTCCGGGCTACGAGCAGTACTTC
NA	many	TRBV7-9	TRBJ1-4	CASSPRTGSANEKLFF	TGTGCCAGCAGCCCTCGGACTGGGTCGGCTAATGAAAAACTGTTTTTT
TRBD2	NA	TRBV4-3	TRBJ2-1	CTSSQGAHREGYNEQFF	TGCACCAGCAGCCAAGGCGCCCATCGGGAGGGCTACAATGAGCAGTTTTTC
NA	NA	TRBV5-1	TRBJ1-3	CASSLEPGGTYSGNTIYF	TGCGCCAGCAGCTTGGAGCCGGGGGGAACTTACTCTGGAAACACCATATATTTT
NA	many	TRBV12-3/TRBV12-4	TRBJ2-1	CASSLQLGLNEQFF	TGTGCCAGCAGTTTACAACTAGGACTCAATGAGCAGTTCTTC
NA	many	TRBV5-6	TRBJ2-1	CASSPGSRNEQFF	TGTGCCAGCAGCCCCGGGAGCCGCAATGAGCAGTTCTTC
NA	NA	TRBV11-3	TRBJ1-1	CASGLGTEAFF	TGTGCCAGCGGCCTGGGCACTGAAGCTTTCTTT
TRBD1	many	TRBV20-1	TRBJ2-5	CSAQVGQGTRETQYF	TGCAGTGCCCAGGTGGGACAGGGAACGAGAGAGACCCAGTACTTC
NA	NA	TRBV6-6	TRBJ1-5	CDSSIQDGNQPQHF	TGTGACAGCAGTATCCAAGATGGCAATCAGCCCCAGCATTTT
NA	many	TRBV12-3/TRBV12-4	TRBJ1-3	CASSLGSGVGTIYF	TGTGCCAGCAGTTTAGGATCCGGGGTAGGCACCATATATTTT